The rows below give T cell receptor beta chains drawn from one sample of a study of radiotherapy plus CTLA-4 blockade in lung cancer. Here immunoSEQ multiplex PCR was the method, and the copy in TCRdb shows in-frame clones only, minus some. The sample yields tens of thousands of clones, roughly 85% seen once. This sample comprised peripheral blood, obtained from a patient treated with radiotherapy plus ipilimumab. Receptors originate from a human donor with non-small cell lung cancer who had stable disease on radiotherapy plus ipilimumab. CDR3s include the opening cysteine and the closing phenylalanine or tryptophan. D genes are given only for firm matches. Part of the rows lack a size; the others show once, few, many or a class for expanded clones.

>TRBJ2-7|once|TRBD1|TRBV30
TGTGCCTGGAGTGTAAGGGGGCAGGGGGCTAGGCGGCAGTACTTC
CAWSVRGQGARRQYF
>TRBJ2-7|NA|TRBD1|TRBV19
TGTGCCAGTAGTAGGACGGGACAGGGTCACTACGAGCAGTACTTC
CASSRTGQGHYEQYF
>TRBJ1-2|NA|TRBD1|TRBV30
TGTGCCTGGAGTTCGACAGGGTCGGGTAACTATGGCTACACCTTC
CAWSSTGSGNYGYTF
>TRBJ1-6|medium-sized|NA|TRBV5-1
TGCGCCAGCAGCTTGGACAGCCTGGGTTCACCCCTCCACTTT
CASSLDSLGSPLHF
>TRBJ1-2|NA|TRBD1|TRBV7-9
TGTGCCAGCAGCCCGGGGACAGGGATGGGCTATGGCTACACCTTC
CASSPGTGMGYGYTF
>TRBJ2-2|NA|NA|TRBV7-9
TGTGCCAGCAGCTTCGGCGACCTTGGGAGCGGGGAGCTGTTTTTT
CASSFGDLGSGELFF
>TRBJ2-1|NA|NA|TRBV7-9
TGTGCCAGCAGCTTCCCAACGGGGGTCGAGCAGTTCTTC
CASSFPTGVEQFF
>TRBJ2-1|NA|NA|TRBV5-4
TGTGCCAGCAGCTTGGCTGCCACCAATGAGCAGTTCTTC
CASSLAATNEQFF
>TRBJ2-1|once|TRBD1|TRBV6-5
TGTGCCAGCAGTTACTCCGAAGGACAGGGAAAGAAGCAGTTCTTC
CASSYSEGQGKKQFF
>TRBJ1-1|once|NA|TRBV7-9
TGTGCCAGCAGCACCATTACAGGGAACACTGAAGCTTTCTTT
CASSTITGNTEAFF
>TRBJ1-2|NA|NA|TRBV11-2
TGTGCCAGCAGCTTAGATCCGCAAAACGGTGGCTACACCTTC
CASSLDPQNGGYTF
>TRBJ2-2|NA|NA|TRBV6-5
TGTGCCAGCAGTTTAGTGACTCGCGGGGAGCTGTTTTTT
CASSLVTRGELFF
>TRBJ1-5|NA|NA|TRBV10-3
TGTGCCATCAGTCCTGCATTAGGGCCCCAGCATTTT
CAISPALGPQHF
>TRBJ1-1|NA|NA|TRBV4-1
TGCGCCAGCAGCCCCGCCCCAGGAACTGAAGCTTTCTTT
CASSPAPGTEAFF
>TRBJ2-2|NA|NA|TRBV5-1
TGCGCCAGCTCGAACAAAGGGGCCCCCGGCGGGGAGCTGTTTTTT
CASSNKGAPGGELFF
>TRBJ1-2|NA|NA|TRBV28
TGTGCCAGCAAAGACGGCGCTTATGGCTACACCTTC
CASKDGAYGYTF
>TRBJ2-7|NA|TRBD1|TRBV29-1
TGCAGCGTTGAGGGGGGGACAGGGAAAACCTACGAGCAGTACTTC
CSVEGGTGKTYEQYF
>TRBJ1-3|few|NA|TRBV4-1
TGCGCCAGCAGCCTATCAGGCTCTGGAAACACCATATATTTT
CASSLSGSGNTIYF
>TRBJ2-2|NA|NA|TRBV9
TGTGCCAGTCAACACAGGATGAACACCGGGGAGCTGTTTTTT
CASQHRMNTGELFF
>TRBJ2-5|NA|TRBD2|TRBV6-6
TGTGCCAGCAGTTACTCGGGGACTAGCCGAGAGACCCAGTACTTC
CASSYSGTSRETQYF
>TRBJ2-1|NA|NA|TRBV29-1
TGCAGCATTGGGGGTATCAACAATGAGCAGTTCTTC
CSIGGINNEQFF
>TRBJ2-7|once|NA|TRBV7-9
TGTGCCAGCAGCTTAGTGGGGGGTTCCGGGGAGCAGTACTTC
CASSLVGGSGEQYF
>TRBJ1-3|NA|TRBD1|TRBV28
TGTGCCAGCAGTTTATATAGGGGACAGCCTGGAAACACCATATATTTT
CASSLYRGQPGNTIYF
>TRBJ2-1|NA|NA|TRBV27
TGTGCCAGCAGTTTATTCCTTAACAGTGAGCAGTTCTTC
CASSLFLNSEQFF
>TRBJ2-7|NA|NA|TRBV27
TGTGCCAGCAGTCGGCAAGGGGTCTACGAGCAGTACTTC
CASSRQGVYEQYF
>TRBJ2-3|NA|NA|TRBV5-1
TGCGCCAGCAGCCCCACGGGGGACCTCACGAATACGCAGTATTTT
CASSPTGDLTNTQYF
>TRBJ2-5|NA|TRBD2|TRBV7-9
TGTGCCAGCAGCCCGCCGGGACTATCGAGAGAGACCCAGTACTTC
CASSPPGLSRETQYF
>TRBJ1-5|once|NA|TRBV27
TGTGCCACCAACTCCCACAATCAGCCCCAGCATTTT
CATNSHNQPQHF
>TRBJ1-1|NA|NA|TRBV21-1
TGTGCCAGCAGCAAATTGGCTCGGGGGCGGGCGAACACTGAAGCTTTCTTT
CASSKLARGRANTEAFF
>TRBJ1-1|NA|NA|TRBV7-2
TGTGCCAGCACGCGGGGGGCTATAGGGGACACTGAAGCTTTCTTT
CASTRGAIGDTEAFF
>TRBJ2-3|NA|NA|TRBV7-3
TGTGCCAGCAGCTTCCACCCCCCGGGACAACCTGCAGATACGCAGTATTTT
CASSFHPPGQPADTQYF
>TRBJ2-7|NA|TRBD1|TRBV19
TGTGCCAGTAGTATAGGAGGGACAGGGACTTCCGAGCAGTACTTC
CASSIGGTGTSEQYF
>TRBJ2-1|few|NA|TRBV28
TGTGCCAGCAGTTTCGGGGCGCGCAATGAGCAGTTCTTC
CASSFGARNEQFF
>TRBJ2-1|NA|TRBD2|TRBV7-9
TGTGCCAGCAGCCCCGTGGGCGGGAGCGATGAGCAGTTCTTC
CASSPVGGSDEQFF
>TRBJ2-6|NA|TRBD1|TRBV7-9
TGTGCCAGCAGCTCCACTCAGGGGGCGCGCGGGGCCAACGTCCTGACTTTC
CASSSTQGARGANVLTF
>TRBJ1-5|NA|NA|TRBV4-1
TGCGCCAGCAGCCAAGATCCGAGCACCGGGACGGATCTCACACAGCCCCAGCATTTT
CASSQDPSTGTDLTQPQHF
>TRBJ2-6|NA|NA|TRBV28
TGTGCCAGCACCTTTCAGGGTGCTGGGGCCAACGTCCTGACTTTC
CASTFQGAGANVLTF
>TRBJ1-4|NA|NA|TRBV5-1
TGCGCCAGCAGCTTGGAGGGGCAGGGGAGTGAAAAACTGTTTTTT
CASSLEGQGSEKLFF
>TRBJ2-3|once|NA|TRBV11-2
TGTGCCAGCCGACGCGGGACCTCAAATACGCAGTATTTT
CASRRGTSNTQYF